This TCR beta chain was captured by sequencing in a study of blood T cell repertoires in COVID-19. Whole-study context: Specimens from acute and convalescent COVID-19 originated in the United States, Italy and Spain.

Between the trimmed V and J ends, which lost 7 bases and 4 bases, there was a span of 17 bases. The CDR3 runs 14 residues. The germline gives CDR1 LNHDA, CDR2 SQIVND (reference sequence). Generated by immunoSEQ multiplex PCR, the TCRdb table keeps only in-frame clones and is missing some. The sample yields fewer than 350,000 clones, 75% to 90% seen once. Participants reported their clinical history, and cohort assignment relied on those reports. This chain uses TRBV19 with TRBJ2-7, with a possible D match to TRBD1 (6 bases). The receptor was derived from a man aged 55 to 69 who had recovered from COVID-19. The sequencing sample was made of PBMCs or T cells enriched from blood (not recorded which). The CDR3 sequence: CASNTPGEMYEQYF. The CDR3 nucleotides are TGTGCCAGTAATACTCCAGGGGAGATGTACGAGCAGTACTTC.